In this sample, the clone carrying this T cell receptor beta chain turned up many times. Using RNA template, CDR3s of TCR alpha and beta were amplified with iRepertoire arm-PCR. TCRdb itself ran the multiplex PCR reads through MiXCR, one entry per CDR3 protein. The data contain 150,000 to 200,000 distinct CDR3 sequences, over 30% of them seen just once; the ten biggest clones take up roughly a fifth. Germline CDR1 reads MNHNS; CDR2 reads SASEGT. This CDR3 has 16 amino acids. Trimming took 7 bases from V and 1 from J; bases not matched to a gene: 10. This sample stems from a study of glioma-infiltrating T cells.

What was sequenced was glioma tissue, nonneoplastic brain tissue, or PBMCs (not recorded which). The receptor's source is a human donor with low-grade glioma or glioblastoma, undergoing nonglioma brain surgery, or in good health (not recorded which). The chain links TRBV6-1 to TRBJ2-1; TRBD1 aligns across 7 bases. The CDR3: CASKPRQGISYNEQFF. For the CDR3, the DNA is TGTGCCAGCAAGCCTCGACAGGGAATATCCTACAATGAGCAGTTCTTC.